This T cell receptor (beta chain) was documented in a study of beta chain features in type 1 diabetes (dated by TCRdb to 2016 to 2018). Some background on the complete study: Mean age, gender distribution, total cell number and subset yield did not differ between patients and healthy donors. A total of some 110 million sorted cells were examined across all samples, and a strong correlation was observed between cell number per subset and RNA yield. The study compared TCRB repertoires of sorted circulating CD4+ T cell subsets between recently diagnosed type 1 diabetes patients and matched healthy donors. Naive and central memory subsets were obtained from all 30 or so donors, but regulatory and stem cell-like memory subsets were isolated from only 8 patients and roughly 8 healthy donors. Broad study findings and their caveats: Naive, central memory and regulatory TCRB repertoires appeared to be more alike among patients than among healthy donors. Type 1 diabetes patients showed a moderate but significant shortening of TCRB CDR3 length in all four CD4+ subsets. Because small numbers of individuals were included in the HLA sub-analyses, any influence of HLA type on TCRB rearrangement was left unresolved. Because cDNA was sequenced instead of genomic DNA, activated cells with high expression could be over-represented, although the groups did not differ in activation or CD3 levels. PCR may preferentially amplify shorter templates, but because patient and control samples were amplified and corrected together, any resulting skew would affect both groups equally. Fewer insertions and more nucleotide deletions at VDJ recombination sites were observed in patients with type 1 diabetes, implying thymic rearrangement abnormalities.

The entire amount of isolated RNA was reverse transcribed using the High Capacity cDNA Reverse Transcription Kit, so the sequenced TCRB transcripts were expressed ones. Naive, central memory and regulatory T cell samples underwent deep immunoSEQ sequencing, averaging approximately 3.3 million total reads per sample. Sorted cells were lysed in RLT buffer, and RNA was extracted using DNase-treated RNeasy Micro or Mini kits according to cell number. Each cell subset was processed on its own to prevent cross-contamination, while patient and healthy donor samples were processed together. The immunoSEQ multiplex PCR was used to amplify TCRB sequences from cDNA, generating 87-bp fragments that spanned the CDR3 region. Amplicons were sequenced on the Illumina HiSeq platform. The study's own analysis went as follows. PCR bias was computationally corrected using synthetic template baselines, reads within Hamming distance 2 were collapsed, and singletons that could not be merged were discarded. Reads were aligned against IMGT so that V, D and J genes, CDR3 length and insertions or deletions at six rearrangement sites could be assigned. Within each subset, clonotype counts were normalized to sorted cell number, and only after that were true diversity and Gini coefficients computed with the tcR R package. The overlap coefficient, calculated on TCRB nucleotide sequences, was used to quantify repertoire sharing. Not all clones reach the TCRdb copy of this immuneACCESS table, which keeps in-frame sequences only. Checked studies attribute under half of the gap to unresolved V genes and leave the rest unexplained. V and J calls and clone size are copied from that table; D and trimming were computed from the DNA. In this sample the table shows about 120,000 clones, roughly 15% of which occur a single time. The ten largest clones add up to under 2.5% of the sample.

The CDR3 spans 13 residues, from the cysteine through the phenylalanine. Only the CDR3 region is kept as DNA, spanning 39 bases read in frame from base 1. CDR1 and CDR2, per the germline V gene, are LGHNA and YSLEER. The V and J ends are trimmed by 0 bases and 11 bases, leaving 11 bases between them. Each donor gave one peripheral blood draw, approximately 110 mL on average, collected into heparinised tubes. A BD FACSAria II and a panel including CD45RO, CCR7, CD25, CD127, CD95 and CD27 were used to sort naive, central memory, regulatory and stem cell-like memory CD4+ T cells. Every sorted population had a purity above 95%. PBMCs were separated immediately by Lymphoprep density gradient centrifugation and were stained directly, without being cultured. To minimize batch effects, samples were stained and sorted in pairs, one healthy donor with one patient per experiment. The sample holds a few counts of this clone. The specificity of this receptor is unknown. The input lacks base qualities; no much larger clone sits a single base away.

The chain is encoded by TRBV4-3 joined to TRBJ1-5; the D segment cannot be called with confidence. This receptor was identified in a young man with type 1 diabetes. The specimen sequenced was central memory CD4+ T cells from blood. The DNA is TGCGCCAGCAGCCAAGAGTCCGGGGAGGCCCAGCATTTT. Its product reads: CASSQESGEAQHF.